A single sample is the source of the 10 T cell receptor beta chains below, sequenced in a study of cytomegalovirus exposure and HLA in healthy donors. Both 60 Vbeta primers and 13 Jbeta primers went into the PCR. Clones were read by immunoSEQ multiplex PCR, and TCRdb kept only the in-frame ones, dropping some. The sample lists approximately 190,000 clones; about 83% were seen once. The source material was PBMCs. Receptors were obtained from a man between 35 and 55 years old in good health and CMV-seropositive.

In the case of this clone: At one end, the junction sequence differs from germline, possibly due to a read error. The chain links TRBV28 to TRBJ2-2; D is perhaps TRBD2 (6 bases). CDR1 and CDR2 (germline): MDHEN, SYDVKM. CDR3 length equals 14 residues. The CDR3 coding sequence is TGTGCCAGCAGCGTGAGGGTGGGCCTCCGGGAGCCGTTTTTT. Its translation is CASSVRVGLREPFF.

V and J are TRBV27 and TRBJ1-5; TRBD1 agrees at 9 bases. After removal of 6 bases from V and 5 bases from J, the junction contained 8 bases not matched to a gene. The CDR3 sequence is 15 residues long. Germline loops: CDR1 MNHEY, CDR2 SMNVEV (reference sequence). CDR3 region: CASRSRQGGHQPQHF. As DNA, the CDR3 is TGTGCCAGCAGATCAAGACAGGGGGGGCATCAGCCCCAGCATTTT.

The chain uses TRBV5-4 and TRBJ1-1, with no clear D. The ends were cut back, 0 bases at V and 0 bases at J, with 6 bases in the middle. This CDR3 region has 14 residues. Germline V gene data show CDR1 as SGHNT and CDR2 as YYREEE (reference sequence). CDR3 protein: CASSLERMNTEAFF. The CDR3 nucleotides read TGTGCCAGCAGCTTGGAGCGGATGAACACTGAAGCTTTCTTT. The full variable domain, with the rest looked up from reference TRBV5-4 and TRBJ1-1, is ETGVTQSPTHLIKTRGQQVTLRCSSQSGHNTVSWYQQALGQGPQFIFQYYREEENGRGNFPPRFSGLQFPNYSSELNVNALELDDSALYLCASSLERMNTEAFFGQGTRLTVV.

This chain links TRBV10-2 with TRBJ1-1; 7 nucleotides agree with TRBD1. The CDR3 spans 14 residues. Germline trimming cut 6 bases from V and 7 bases from J; bases unmatched to any gene: 11. Germline-derived CDR1 and CDR2 are WSHSY and SAAADI. As DNA, the CDR3 is TGCGCCAGCAGGGACAGGCGGGATCAGATTGAAGCTTTCTTT. Protein: CASRDRRDQIEAFF.

The chain employs TRBV28 and TRBJ2-7; D might be TRBD1 (6 bases). Germline CDR1 and CDR2: MDHEN and SYDVKM. The CDR3 is made up of 14 amino acids. The germline V and J ends were trimmed by 2 bases and 5 bases, with 13 bases remaining between them. CDR3 region: CASSLPQGLDEQYF. The CDR3 DNA sequence: TGTGCCAGCAGTTTACCCCAGGGGTTAGACGAGCAGTACTTC.

The chain links TRBV9 to TRBJ2-5; TRBD2 matches 11 bases. The end of the DNA is better explained by TRBJ2-7, so the J call may be wrong. The CDR3 sequence is 14 residues long. In germline, CDR1 is SGDLS, CDR2 YYNGEE. CDR3 coding DNA: TGTGCCAGCACCCCTAGCGGGAGGTCCTACGAGCAGTACTTC. This encodes CASTPSGRSYEQYF.

CDR3 sequence reads: CASSLRGYNNEQFF. CDR3 DNA: TGTGCCAGCAGCTTACGCGGGTATAACAATGAGCAGTTCTTC. The chain employs TRBV7-6 and TRBJ2-1, with a tentative D call TRBD2 (5 bases). The V gene lost 2 bases and the J gene lost 5 bases, with 10 bases spanning the gap. The germline gives CDR1 SGHVS, CDR2 FNYEAQ. This CDR3 has 14 amino acids.

The rearrangement uses TRBV6-6 and TRBJ2-5; a weak D match, TRBD1 (6 bases). V was clipped by 7 bases and J by 2 bases, with 14 bases between them. Germline CDR1 reads MNHNY; CDR2 reads SVGAGI (reference sequence). This CDR3 contains 14 residues. The CDR3 region is CASTKGTRQETQYF. The CDR3 DNA reads as TGTGCCAGCACCAAAGGGACAAGGCAAGAGACCCAGTACTTC.

This chain links TRBV7-9 with TRBJ2-1; the D gene is possibly TRBD1 (6 bases). CDR1 is SEHNR, CDR2 FQNEAQ, per germline (reference sequence). CDR3 size: 12 residues. V was trimmed by 1 base and J by 16 bases, leaving 14 bases between them. CDR3 bases: TGTGCCAGCAGCTTAGACAGCAGGGGACAATTCTTC. It codes for CASSLDSRGQFF.

The chain couples TRBV10-3 to TRBJ1-1; 8 bases match TRBD1. This CDR3 comprises 18 residues. The V gene end was trimmed by 8 bases and the J gene end by 5 bases; junction bases not matched to a gene: 22. CDR1 and CDR2 from the germline V gene are ENHRY and SYGVKD. In DNA, the CDR3 is TGTGCCATCCAGGAGGGTGTCGGGCAGGGGGCTTCGGGAACTGAAGCTTTCTTT. Protein sequence: CAIQEGVGQGASGTEAFF.